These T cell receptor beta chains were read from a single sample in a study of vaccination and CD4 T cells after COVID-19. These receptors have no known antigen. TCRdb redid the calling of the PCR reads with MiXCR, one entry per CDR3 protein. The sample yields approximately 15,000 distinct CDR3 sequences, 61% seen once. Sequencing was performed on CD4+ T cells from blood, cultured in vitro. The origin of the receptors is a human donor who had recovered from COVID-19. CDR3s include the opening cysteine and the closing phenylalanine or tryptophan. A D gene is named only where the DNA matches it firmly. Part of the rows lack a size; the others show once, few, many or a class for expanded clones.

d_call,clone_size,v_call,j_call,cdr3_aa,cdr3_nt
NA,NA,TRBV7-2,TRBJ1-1,CASSLQGNTEALF,TGTGCCAGCAGCTTACAGGGAAACACTGAAGCTCTCTTT
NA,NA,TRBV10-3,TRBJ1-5,CATRDRENQPQHF,TGTGCCACCCGGGACCGCGAGAATCAGCCCCAGCATTTT
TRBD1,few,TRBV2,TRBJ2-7,CASNGQGTSYEQYF,TGTGCCAGCAACGGACAGGGAACATCCTACGAGCAGTACTTC
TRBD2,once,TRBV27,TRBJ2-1,CASSLRWASGRAREQFF,TGTGCCAGCAGTTTAAGGTGGGCTAGCGGGAGGGCTCGGGAGCAGTTCTTC
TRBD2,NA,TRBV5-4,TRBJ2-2,CASSLGGRDNGELFF,TGTGCCAGCAGCTTGGGCGGGAGGGATAACGGGGAGCTGTTTTTT
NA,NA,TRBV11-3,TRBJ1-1,CASSLGLQGDEAFF,TGTGCCAGCAGCTTAGGGTTACAGGGCGATGAAGCTTTCTTT
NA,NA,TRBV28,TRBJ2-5,CASGRVGNGETQYF,TGTGCCAGCGGAAGGGTGGGTAATGGAGAGACCCAGTACTTC
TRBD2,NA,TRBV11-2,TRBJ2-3,CASSFRLAGNPDTQYF,TGTGCCAGCAGCTTCCGACTAGCGGGGAACCCAGATACGCAGTATTTT
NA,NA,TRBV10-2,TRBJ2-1,CASRDLSYNEQFF,TGCGCCAGCCGAGATCTGTCCTACAATGAGCAGTTCTTC
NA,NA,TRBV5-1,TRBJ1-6,CASSLEAGVDSPLHF,TGCGCCAGCAGCTTGGAGGCAGGGGTAGATTCACCCCTCCACTTT
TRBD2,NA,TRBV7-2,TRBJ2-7,CASSLGLAVTYEQYF,TGTGCCAGCAGCTTAGGCCTAGCGGTGACCTACGAGCAGTACTTC
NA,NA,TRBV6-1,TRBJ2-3,CASSRADGDTQYF,TGTGCCAGCTCAAGGGCGGATGGAGATACGCAGTATTTT
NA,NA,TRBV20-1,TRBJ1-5,CSARDSGRNQPQHF,TGCAGTGCTAGAGATTCCGGGCGGAATCAGCCCCAGCATTTT
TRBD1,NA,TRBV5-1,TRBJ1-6,CASSYDRDSGMSPLHF,TGCGCCAGCAGCTACGACCGGGACAGCGGGATGTCGCCCCTCCACTTT
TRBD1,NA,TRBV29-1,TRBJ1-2,CSAGPSTGGADYGYTF,TGCAGCGCCGGACCCTCGACAGGGGGCGCAGACTATGGCTACACCTTC
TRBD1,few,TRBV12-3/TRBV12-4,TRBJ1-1,CASSLGTGLTTEAFF,TGTGCCAGCAGTTTAGGGACAGGGCTAACCACTGAAGCTTTCTTT
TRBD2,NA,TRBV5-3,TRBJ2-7,CARSSYPISGNRDEQYF,TGTGCCAGAAGCTCATACCCTATTAGCGGGAATAGGGACGAGCAGTACTTC
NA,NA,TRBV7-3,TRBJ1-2,CASSLGLGDGYTF,TGTGCCAGCAGCTTAGGATTGGGGGATGGCTACACCTTC
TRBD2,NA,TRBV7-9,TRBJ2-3,CASSFPPREGLGTDTQYF,TGTGCCAGCAGCTTCCCTCCCCGGGAGGGCCTGGGCACAGATACGCAGTATTTT
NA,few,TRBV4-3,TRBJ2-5,CASSQDRETQYF,TGCGCCAGCAGCCAAGATAGGGAGACCCAGTACTTC
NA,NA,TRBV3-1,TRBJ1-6,CASSQNSLNSPLHF,TGTGCCAGCAGCCAGAACAGCCTTAATTCACCCCTCCACTTT
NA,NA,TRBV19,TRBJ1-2,CASSAIGAGAGGYTF,TGTGCCAGTAGTGCGATAGGGGCAGGGGCCGGCGGCTACACCTTC
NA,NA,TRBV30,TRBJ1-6,CAWATGQNNSPLHF,TGTGCCTGGGCCACGGGGCAAAATAATTCACCCCTCCACTTT
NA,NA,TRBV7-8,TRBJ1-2,CASSNHGYGYTF,TGTGCCAGCTCCAACCACGGATATGGCTACACCTTC
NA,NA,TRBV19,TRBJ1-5,CASSLQEYDPQHF,TGTGCCAGTAGTTTACAGGAATACGACCCCCAGCATTTT
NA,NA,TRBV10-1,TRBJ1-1,CASSPDRLGQAFF,TGCGCCAGCAGTCCGGACAGATTGGGGCAAGCTTTCTTT
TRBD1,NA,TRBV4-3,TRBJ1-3,CASSHASGQAGNTIYF,TGCGCCAGCAGCCACGCCTCGGGACAGGCCGGAAACACCATATATTTT
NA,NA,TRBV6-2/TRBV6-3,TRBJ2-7,CASSSRVQYF,TGTGCCAGCAGCTCTAGGGTGCAGTACTTC
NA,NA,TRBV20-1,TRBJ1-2,CSARSWGPSSYGYTF,TGCAGTGCTAGATCTTGGGGACCGTCTTCCTATGGCTACACCTTC
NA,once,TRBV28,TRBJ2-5,CASSPPEGGGETQYF,TGTGCCAGCAGTCCCCCGGAGGGAGGAGGGGAGACCCAGTACTTC
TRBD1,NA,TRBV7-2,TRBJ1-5,CASSFTGDQPQHF,TGTGCCAGCAGTTTTACAGGGGATCAGCCCCAGCATTTT
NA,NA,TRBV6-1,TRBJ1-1,CASRRQLEAFF,TGTGCCAGCAGGCGACAGCTTGAAGCTTTCTTT
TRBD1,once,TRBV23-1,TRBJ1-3,CASRPGTEYGNTIYF,TGCGCCAGCAGACCCGGGACAGAGTATGGAAACACCATATATTTT
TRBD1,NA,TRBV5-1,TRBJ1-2,CASSPGTGGLVYTF,TGCGCCAGCAGCCCGGGGACAGGGGGTCTGGTCTACACCTTC
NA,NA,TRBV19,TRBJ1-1,CASSIPQTLGDTEAFF,TGTGCCAGTAGTATCCCACAGACCTTGGGGGACACTGAAGCTTTCTTT
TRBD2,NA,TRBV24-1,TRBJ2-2,CAAQPITSGSTSNTGELFF,TGTGCCGCACAGCCAATTACTAGCGGCTCCACATCGAACACCGGGGAGCTGTTTTTT
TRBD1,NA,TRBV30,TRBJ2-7,CAWRGGTGGREQYF,TGTGCCTGGAGGGGGGGGACAGGGGGACGCGAGCAGTACTTC
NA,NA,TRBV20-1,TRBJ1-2,CSAPLEGGYYGYTF,TGCAGTGCTCCTCTGGAGGGAGGATACTATGGCTACACCTTC
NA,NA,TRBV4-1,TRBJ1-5,CASSQVDMGLSNQPQHF,TGCGCCAGCAGCCAAGTCGATATGGGGCTTAGCAATCAGCCCCAGCATTTT
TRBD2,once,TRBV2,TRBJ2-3,CASSDPGLAGGGVLTDTQYF,TGTGCCAGCAGCGACCCCGGACTAGCGGGTGGGGGGGTACTCACAGATACGCAGTATTTT
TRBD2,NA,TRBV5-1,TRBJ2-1,CASSLGDSGGGEQFF,TGCGCCAGCAGCTTGGGTGATAGCGGGGGGGGGGAGCAGTTCTTC